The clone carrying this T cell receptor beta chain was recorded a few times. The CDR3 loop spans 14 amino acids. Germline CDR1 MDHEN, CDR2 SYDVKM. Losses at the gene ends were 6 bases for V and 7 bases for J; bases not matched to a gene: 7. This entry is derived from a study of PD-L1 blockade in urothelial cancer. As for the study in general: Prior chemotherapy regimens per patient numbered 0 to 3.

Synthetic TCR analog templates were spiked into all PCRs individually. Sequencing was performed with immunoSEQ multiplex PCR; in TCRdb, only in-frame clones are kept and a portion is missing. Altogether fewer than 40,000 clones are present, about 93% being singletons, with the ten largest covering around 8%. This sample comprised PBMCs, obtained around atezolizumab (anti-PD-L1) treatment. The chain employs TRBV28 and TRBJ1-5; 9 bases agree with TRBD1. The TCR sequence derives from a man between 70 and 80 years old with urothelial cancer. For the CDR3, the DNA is TGTGCCAGCAGGCGGGACAGGGCAGGACAGCCCCAGCATTTT. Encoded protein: CASRRDRAGQPQHF.